This T cell receptor beta chain comes out of a study of metastatic and nonmetastatic thyroid tumors. Overall study: The authors compared repertoires across blood and tumor or nodule tissue from malignant and benign thyroid patients.

The ends lost 6 bases at V and 2 bases at J; junction bases unmatched: 8. This CDR3 has 14 residues. Germline CDR1 is SQVTM and CDR2 is ANQGSEA. Authors' methods: Researchers built a distant-metastasis classifier for papillary thyroid cancer that drew on CDR3 differences across clinicopathological groups. TCRdb recomputed clones from the PCR reads via MiXCR. The authors' filters were not applied to this entry. The sample holds about 48,000 clones, about 20% seen once. Thyroid surgery was preceded by no treatment in any patient. The study, taken as a whole, reports: Malignant tumors reportedly showed significantly higher TCR beta diversity than benign nodules in both blood and tumor.

There are many counts of this clone. The antigen remains unidentified. This receptor was taken from a male donor with papillary thyroid cancer or a benign thyroid nodule (not recorded which). Some clones in this sample may be carry-over from other donors' samples. Sample: blood. The chain joins TRBV29-1 to TRBJ2-3, with 7 nucleotides matching TRBD2. DNA of the CDR3: TGCAGCGTCGCAATGACTAGCCCCACAGATACGCAGTATTTT. Its protein is CSVAMTSPTDTQYF.